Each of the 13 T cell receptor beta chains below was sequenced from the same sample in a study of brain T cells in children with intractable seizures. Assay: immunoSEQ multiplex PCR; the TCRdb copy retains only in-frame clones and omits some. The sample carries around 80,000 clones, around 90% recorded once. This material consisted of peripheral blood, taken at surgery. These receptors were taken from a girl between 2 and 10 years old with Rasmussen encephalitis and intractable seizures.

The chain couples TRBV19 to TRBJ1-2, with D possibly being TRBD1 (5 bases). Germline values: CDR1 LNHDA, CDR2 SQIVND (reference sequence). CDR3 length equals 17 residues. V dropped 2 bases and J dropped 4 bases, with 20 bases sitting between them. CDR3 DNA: TGTGCCAGTAGTATAATTCAGGGATCCGCAGTAGGCTATGGCTACACCTTC. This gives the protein CASSIIQGSAVGYGYTF.

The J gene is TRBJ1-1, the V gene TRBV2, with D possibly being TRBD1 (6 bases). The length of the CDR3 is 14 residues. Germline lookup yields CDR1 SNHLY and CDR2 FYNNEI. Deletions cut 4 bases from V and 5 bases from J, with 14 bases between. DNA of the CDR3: TGTGCCAGCAGTGGGGGGCTGACGGGGACTGAAGCTTTCTTT. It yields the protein CASSGGLTGTEAFF.

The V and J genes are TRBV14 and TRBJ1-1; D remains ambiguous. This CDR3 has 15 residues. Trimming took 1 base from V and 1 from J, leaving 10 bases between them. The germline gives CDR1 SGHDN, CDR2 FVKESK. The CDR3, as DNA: TGTGCCAGCAGCCAAGTATGGCGGTCGAACACTGAAGCTTTCTTT. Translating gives CASSQVWRSNTEAFF.

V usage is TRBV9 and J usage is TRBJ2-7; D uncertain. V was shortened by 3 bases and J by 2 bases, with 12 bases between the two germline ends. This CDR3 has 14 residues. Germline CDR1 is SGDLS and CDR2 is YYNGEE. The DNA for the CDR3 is TGTGCCAGCAGCGATGGCGACTTGCCCTACGAGCAGTACTTC. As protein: CASSDGDLPYEQYF.

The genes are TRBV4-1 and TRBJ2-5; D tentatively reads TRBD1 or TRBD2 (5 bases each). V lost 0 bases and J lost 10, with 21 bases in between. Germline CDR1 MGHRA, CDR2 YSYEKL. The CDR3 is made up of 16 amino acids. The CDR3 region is CASSQDHGGLVQGQYF. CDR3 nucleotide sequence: TGCGCCAGCAGCCAAGATCATGGTGGACTCGTTCAGGGCCAGTACTTC.

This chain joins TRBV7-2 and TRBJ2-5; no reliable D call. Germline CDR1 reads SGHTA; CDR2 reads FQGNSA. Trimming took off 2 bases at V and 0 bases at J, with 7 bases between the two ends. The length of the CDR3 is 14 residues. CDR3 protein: CASSLRRYQETQYF. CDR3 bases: TGTGCCAGCAGCTTACGCAGGTACCAAGAGACCCAGTACTTC.

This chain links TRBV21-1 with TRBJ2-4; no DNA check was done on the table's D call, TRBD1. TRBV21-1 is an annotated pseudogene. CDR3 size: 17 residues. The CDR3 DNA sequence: TGTGCCAGCAGCTCTGACCCGGGACAGGGGGCCAAAAACATTCAGTACTTC. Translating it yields CASSSDPGQGAKNIQYF.

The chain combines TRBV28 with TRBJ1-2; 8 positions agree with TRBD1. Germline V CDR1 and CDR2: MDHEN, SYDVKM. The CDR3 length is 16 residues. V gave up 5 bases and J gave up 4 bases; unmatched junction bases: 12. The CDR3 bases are TGTGCCAGCAGTGACCTAACAGGGGGTGAAATCTATGGCTACACCTTC. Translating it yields CASSDLTGGEIYGYTF.

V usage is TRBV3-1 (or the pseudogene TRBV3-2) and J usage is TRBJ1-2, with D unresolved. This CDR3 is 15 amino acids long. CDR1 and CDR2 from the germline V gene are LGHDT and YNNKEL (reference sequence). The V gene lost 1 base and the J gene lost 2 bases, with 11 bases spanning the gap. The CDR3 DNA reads TGTGCCAGCAGCCAAGTACCAGGAGAAAACTATGGCTACACCTTC. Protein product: CASSQVPGENYGYTF.

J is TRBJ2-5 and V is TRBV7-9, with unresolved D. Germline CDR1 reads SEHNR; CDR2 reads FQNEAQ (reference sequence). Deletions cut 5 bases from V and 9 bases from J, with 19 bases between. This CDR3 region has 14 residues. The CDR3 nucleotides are TGTGCCAGCAGCCACCCTCGGCCGATGGGGTCCCAGTACTTC. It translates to CASSHPRPMGSQYF.

CDR3 in amino acids: CASSLDRGGQPQHF. CDR3 coding DNA: TGCGCCAGCAGCCTAGACAGGGGCGGACAGCCCCAGCATTTT. The V call is TRBV4-1, the J call TRBJ1-5; the match to TRBD1 covers 8 bases. Per germline, CDR1 MGHRA and CDR2 YSYEKL. V dropped 4 bases and J dropped 7; count of bases not matched to a gene: 6. The CDR3 extends over 14 amino acids.

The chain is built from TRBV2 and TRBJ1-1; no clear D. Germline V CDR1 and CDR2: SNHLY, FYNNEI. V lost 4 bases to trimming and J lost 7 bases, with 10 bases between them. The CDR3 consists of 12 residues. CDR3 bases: TGTGCCAGCAGTGGAAGGGCGCATGAAGCTTTCTTT. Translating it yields CASSGRAHEAFF.

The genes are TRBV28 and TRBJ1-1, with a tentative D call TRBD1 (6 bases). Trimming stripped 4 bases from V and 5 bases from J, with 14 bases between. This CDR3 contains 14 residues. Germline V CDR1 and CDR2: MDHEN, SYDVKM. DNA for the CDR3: TGTGCCAGCAGTTACCCCCTAGGGGGTACTGAAGCTTTCTTT. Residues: CASSYPLGGTEAFF.